This is a list of T cell receptor beta chains from one sample in a study of response to subunit inactivated influenza vaccine. In TCRdb, the RT-PCR reads were re-called with MiXCR into one record per CDR3 protein. The sample carries roughly 290,000 distinct CDR3 sequences, about a fifth recorded once. This specimen was PBMCs from blood, taken about 20 months after vaccination. The receptor set was obtained from a man between 50 and 69 years old who received an inactivated influenza vaccine. Each CDR3 is given with its conserved first and last residue. Each record gives: V gene, D gene, clone size, J gene, CDR3 protein, CDR3 DNA. D genes are given only for firm matches. Expanded clones get a size class; other rows say once, few or many, or leave the size out.

v_gene: TRBV5-4
d_gene: NA
abundance: few
j_gene: TRBJ1-1
CDR3aa: CASSSFPGGRDEAFF
CDR3nt: TGTGCCAGCAGCTCCTTCCCGGGGGGCCGGGATGAAGCTTTCTTT

v_gene: TRBV14
d_gene: NA
abundance: NA
j_gene: TRBJ2-1
CDR3aa: CASSHLGSGSYNEQFF
CDR3nt: TGTGCCAGCAGCCATCTGGGCTCTGGGTCCTACAATGAGCAGTTCTTC

v_gene: TRBV7-2
d_gene: TRBD1
abundance: few
j_gene: TRBJ2-5
CDR3aa: CASSLVQGAKTQYF
CDR3nt: TGTGCCAGCAGCTTAGTACAGGGGGCAAAGACCCAGTACTTC

v_gene: TRBV29-1
d_gene: NA
abundance: NA
j_gene: TRBJ2-7
CDR3aa: CSVEDLGYEQYF
CDR3nt: TGCAGCGTTGAGGACCTAGGCTACGAGCAGTACTTC

v_gene: TRBV12-3/TRBV12-4
d_gene: TRBD2
abundance: NA
j_gene: TRBJ2-5
CDR3aa: CASSQTSGRSETQYF
CDR3nt: TGTGCCAGCAGCCAGACTAGCGGGAGATCTGAGACCCAGTACTTC

v_gene: TRBV15
d_gene: NA
abundance: few
j_gene: TRBJ2-4
CDR3aa: CATSRDRASKNIQYF
CDR3nt: TGTGCCACCAGCAGAGATCGCGCGTCCAAAAACATTCAGTACTTC

v_gene: TRBV18
d_gene: NA
abundance: few
j_gene: TRBJ2-1
CDR3aa: CASSPLTLNEQFF
CDR3nt: TGTGCCAGCTCACCACTAACTTTAAATGAGCAGTTCTTC

v_gene: TRBV18
d_gene: NA
abundance: NA
j_gene: TRBJ2-5
CDR3aa: CASSPPMDRETQYF
CDR3nt: TGTGCCAGCTCACCACCGATGGACAGAGAGACCCAGTACTTC

v_gene: TRBV10-3
d_gene: TRBD2
abundance: NA
j_gene: TRBJ2-3
CDR3aa: CAISLTSGSTDTQYF
CDR3nt: TGTGCCATCAGCCTGACTAGCGGGAGCACAGATACGCAGTATTTT

v_gene: TRBV20-1
d_gene: TRBD1
abundance: NA
j_gene: TRBJ2-3
CDR3aa: CSARGDRDTQYF
CDR3nt: TGCAGTGCTAGAGGGGACAGAGATACGCAGTATTTT

v_gene: TRBV10-3
d_gene: NA
abundance: many
j_gene: TRBJ1-1
CDR3aa: CAISGSPGDTEAFF
CDR3nt: TGTGCCATCAGTGGATCGCCCGGGGACACTGAAGCTTTCTTT

v_gene: TRBV27
d_gene: NA
abundance: NA
j_gene: TRBJ2-7
CDR3aa: CASSTRDLSYEQYF
CDR3nt: TGTGCCAGCAGTACCCGGGACTTATCCTACGAGCAGTACTTC

v_gene: TRBV24-1
d_gene: NA
abundance: NA
j_gene: TRBJ1-5
CDR3aa: CATSDTSNQPQHF
CDR3nt: TGTGCCACCAGTGATACTAGCAATCAGCCCCAGCATTTT

v_gene: TRBV9
d_gene: NA
abundance: few
j_gene: TRBJ1-3
CDR3aa: CASSPGAWVGLSGNTIYF
CDR3nt: TGTGCCAGCAGCCCAGGCGCGTGGGTGGGTCTCTCTGGAAACACCATATATTTT

v_gene: TRBV4-3
d_gene: TRBD2
abundance: few
j_gene: TRBJ2-7
CDR3aa: CASSQDGLAGARYEQYF
CDR3nt: TGCGCCAGCAGCCAAGACGGACTAGCGGGAGCGAGATACGAGCAGTACTTC

v_gene: TRBV6-1
d_gene: NA
abundance: NA
j_gene: TRBJ2-3
CDR3aa: CASSEARSTDTQYF
CDR3nt: TGTGCCAGCAGTGAAGCGCGAAGCACAGATACGCAGTATTTT

v_gene: TRBV20-1
d_gene: NA
abundance: few
j_gene: TRBJ2-5
CDR3aa: CSARSGLETQYF
CDR3nt: TGCAGTGCTAGGTCTGGGCTTGAGACCCAGTACTTC

v_gene: TRBV10-3
d_gene: TRBD2
abundance: NA
j_gene: TRBJ2-3
CDR3aa: CASLAGGYSTDTQYF
CDR3nt: TGTGCCAGCCTAGCGGGGGGATATAGCACAGATACGCAGTATTTT

v_gene: TRBV19
d_gene: NA
abundance: NA
j_gene: TRBJ2-3
CDR3aa: CASSPRRGATDTQYF
CDR3nt: TGTGCCAGTAGTCCCCGTCGGGGAGCCACAGATACTCAGTATTTT

v_gene: TRBV4-3
d_gene: TRBD2
abundance: few
j_gene: TRBJ2-1
CDR3aa: CASSQSRLAGYNEQFF
CDR3nt: TGCGCCAGCAGCCAATCCAGACTAGCGGGTTACAATGAGCAGTTCTTC

v_gene: TRBV12-5
d_gene: TRBD2
abundance: few
j_gene: TRBJ2-1
CDR3aa: CASGASGSNWYNEQFF
CDR3nt: TGTGCTAGTGGAGCTAGCGGGAGTAACTGGTACAATGAGCAGTTCTTC

v_gene: TRBV6-5
d_gene: NA
abundance: many
j_gene: TRBJ1-5
CDR3aa: CASSSPPDEFHSNQPQHF
CDR3nt: TGTGCCAGCAGTTCACCCCCGGACGAATTCCATAGCAATCAGCCCCAGCATTTT

v_gene: TRBV7-9
d_gene: NA
abundance: NA
j_gene: TRBJ2-3
CDR3aa: CASSLSGPPGTDTQYF
CDR3nt: TGTGCCAGCAGCTTATCAGGTCCCCCTGGGACAGATACGCAGTATTTT

v_gene: TRBV5-1
d_gene: NA
abundance: NA
j_gene: TRBJ1-4
CDR3aa: CASSLRSNEKLFF
CDR3nt: TGCGCCAGCAGCTTACGAAGTAATGAAAAACTGTTTTTT

v_gene: TRBV4-2
d_gene: NA
abundance: few
j_gene: TRBJ2-3
CDR3aa: CASSQVPRADTQYF
CDR3nt: TGTGCCAGCAGCCAAGTCCCTCGGGCAGATACGCAGTATTTT

v_gene: TRBV7-9
d_gene: NA
abundance: NA
j_gene: TRBJ2-3
CDR3aa: CASSPRGLTLGDTQYF
CDR3nt: TGTGCCAGCAGCCCCAGGGGACTAACGCTGGGAGATACGCAGTATTTT

v_gene: TRBV28
d_gene: NA
abundance: many
j_gene: TRBJ1-5
CDR3aa: CASSLSRGYSNQPQHF
CDR3nt: TGTGCCAGCAGTTTATCCAGGGGTTATAGCAATCAGCCCCAGCATTTT

v_gene: TRBV29-1
d_gene: NA
abundance: NA
j_gene: TRBJ2-3
CDR3aa: CSGLPGWGDTQYF
CDR3nt: TGCAGCGGCCTTCCCGGGTGGGGAGATACGCAGTATTTT

v_gene: TRBV12-3/TRBV12-4
d_gene: NA
abundance: NA
j_gene: TRBJ2-5
CDR3aa: CASRTTGLETQYF
CDR3nt: TGTGCCAGCAGAACTACAGGGCTGGAGACCCAGTACTTC

v_gene: TRBV11-2
d_gene: NA
abundance: many
j_gene: TRBJ1-1
CDR3aa: CASSLGATEAFF
CDR3nt: TGTGCCAGCAGCTTGGGGGCGACTGAAGCTTTCTTT

v_gene: TRBV20-1
d_gene: NA
abundance: NA
j_gene: TRBJ1-2
CDR3aa: CSALTGNYGYTF
CDR3nt: TGCAGTGCCCTTACAGGGAACTATGGCTACACCTTC

v_gene: TRBV6-1
d_gene: NA
abundance: NA
j_gene: TRBJ1-1
CDR3aa: CASRNSMNTEAFF
CDR3nt: TGTGCCAGCAGAAACAGTATGAACACTGAAGCTTTCTTT

v_gene: TRBV7-9
d_gene: TRBD1
abundance: few
j_gene: TRBJ2-5
CDR3aa: CASSPGGTGAHQETQYF
CDR3nt: TGTGCCAGCAGCCCGGGAGGGACAGGGGCACACCAAGAGACCCAGTACTTC

v_gene: TRBV12-3/TRBV12-4
d_gene: NA
abundance: NA
j_gene: TRBJ2-2
CDR3aa: CASSLGGVHTGELFF
CDR3nt: TGTGCCAGCAGTTTAGGAGGAGTTCATACCGGGGAGCTGTTTTTT

v_gene: TRBV6-5
d_gene: NA
abundance: NA
j_gene: TRBJ2-5
CDR3aa: CASSFMGLDSETQYF
CDR3nt: TGTGCCAGCAGTTTTATGGGACTTGACTCAGAGACCCAGTACTTC

v_gene: TRBV12-3/TRBV12-4
d_gene: TRBD2
abundance: NA
j_gene: TRBJ2-3
CDR3aa: CASSRRAGGPDTQYF
CDR3nt: TGTGCCAGCAGCCGAAGAGCGGGGGGGCCAGATACGCAGTATTTT

v_gene: TRBV10-2
d_gene: NA
abundance: NA
j_gene: TRBJ1-1
CDR3aa: CASSEAGIGLGVVNTEAFF
CDR3nt: TGCGCCAGCAGTGAGGCGGGAATTGGGCTCGGGGTCGTAAACACTGAAGCTTTCTTT

v_gene: TRBV4-2
d_gene: TRBD2
abundance: many
j_gene: TRBJ2-2
CDR3aa: CASSQDSLAGGFGELFF
CDR3nt: TGTGCCAGCAGCCAAGATTCCCTAGCGGGGGGGTTCGGGGAGCTGTTTTTT

v_gene: TRBV12-3/TRBV12-4
d_gene: TRBD1
abundance: few
j_gene: TRBJ1-5
CDR3aa: CASSRDRASLQPQHF
CDR3nt: TGTGCCAGCAGCCGGGACAGGGCTTCTCTTCAGCCCCAGCATTTT

v_gene: TRBV20-1
d_gene: TRBD1
abundance: NA
j_gene: TRBJ1-1
CDR3aa: CSARRGRDTEAFF
CDR3nt: TGCAGTGCTAGAAGGGGGCGTGACACTGAAGCTTTCTTT

v_gene: TRBV5-1
d_gene: NA
abundance: few
j_gene: TRBJ2-7
CDR3aa: CASSLGQWYEQYF
CDR3nt: TGCGCCAGCAGCTTAGGTCAGTGGTACGAGCAGTACTTC

v_gene: TRBV5-6
d_gene: TRBD1
abundance: many
j_gene: TRBJ1-2
CDR3aa: CASSPGGTAYGYTF
CDR3nt: TGTGCCAGCAGCCCTGGCGGGACAGCCTATGGCTACACCTTC

v_gene: TRBV6-6
d_gene: NA
abundance: NA
j_gene: TRBJ1-3
CDR3aa: CASSYPWGPGNTIYF
CDR3nt: TGTGCCAGCAGTTACCCTTGGGGGCCTGGAAACACCATATATTTT

v_gene: TRBV20-1
d_gene: NA
abundance: few
j_gene: TRBJ2-3
CDR3aa: CSATPSKRWGTDTQYF
CDR3nt: TGCAGTGCCACCCCGAGTAAACGGTGGGGCACAGATACGCAGTATTTT

v_gene: TRBV20-1
d_gene: NA
abundance: few
j_gene: TRBJ1-2
CDR3aa: CSARLVSYGYTF
CDR3nt: TGCAGTGCTAGACTGGTGTCCTATGGCTACACCTTC

v_gene: TRBV2
d_gene: NA
abundance: NA
j_gene: TRBJ1-1
CDR3aa: CASSQRQVEAFF
CDR3nt: TGTGCCAGCAGTCAGCGACAGGTTGAAGCTTTCTTT

v_gene: TRBV6-2/TRBV6-3
d_gene: NA
abundance: few
j_gene: TRBJ1-5
CDR3aa: CASRRRTGGPQHF
CDR3nt: TGTGCCAGCAGACGTCGAACGGGAGGGCCCCAGCATTTT